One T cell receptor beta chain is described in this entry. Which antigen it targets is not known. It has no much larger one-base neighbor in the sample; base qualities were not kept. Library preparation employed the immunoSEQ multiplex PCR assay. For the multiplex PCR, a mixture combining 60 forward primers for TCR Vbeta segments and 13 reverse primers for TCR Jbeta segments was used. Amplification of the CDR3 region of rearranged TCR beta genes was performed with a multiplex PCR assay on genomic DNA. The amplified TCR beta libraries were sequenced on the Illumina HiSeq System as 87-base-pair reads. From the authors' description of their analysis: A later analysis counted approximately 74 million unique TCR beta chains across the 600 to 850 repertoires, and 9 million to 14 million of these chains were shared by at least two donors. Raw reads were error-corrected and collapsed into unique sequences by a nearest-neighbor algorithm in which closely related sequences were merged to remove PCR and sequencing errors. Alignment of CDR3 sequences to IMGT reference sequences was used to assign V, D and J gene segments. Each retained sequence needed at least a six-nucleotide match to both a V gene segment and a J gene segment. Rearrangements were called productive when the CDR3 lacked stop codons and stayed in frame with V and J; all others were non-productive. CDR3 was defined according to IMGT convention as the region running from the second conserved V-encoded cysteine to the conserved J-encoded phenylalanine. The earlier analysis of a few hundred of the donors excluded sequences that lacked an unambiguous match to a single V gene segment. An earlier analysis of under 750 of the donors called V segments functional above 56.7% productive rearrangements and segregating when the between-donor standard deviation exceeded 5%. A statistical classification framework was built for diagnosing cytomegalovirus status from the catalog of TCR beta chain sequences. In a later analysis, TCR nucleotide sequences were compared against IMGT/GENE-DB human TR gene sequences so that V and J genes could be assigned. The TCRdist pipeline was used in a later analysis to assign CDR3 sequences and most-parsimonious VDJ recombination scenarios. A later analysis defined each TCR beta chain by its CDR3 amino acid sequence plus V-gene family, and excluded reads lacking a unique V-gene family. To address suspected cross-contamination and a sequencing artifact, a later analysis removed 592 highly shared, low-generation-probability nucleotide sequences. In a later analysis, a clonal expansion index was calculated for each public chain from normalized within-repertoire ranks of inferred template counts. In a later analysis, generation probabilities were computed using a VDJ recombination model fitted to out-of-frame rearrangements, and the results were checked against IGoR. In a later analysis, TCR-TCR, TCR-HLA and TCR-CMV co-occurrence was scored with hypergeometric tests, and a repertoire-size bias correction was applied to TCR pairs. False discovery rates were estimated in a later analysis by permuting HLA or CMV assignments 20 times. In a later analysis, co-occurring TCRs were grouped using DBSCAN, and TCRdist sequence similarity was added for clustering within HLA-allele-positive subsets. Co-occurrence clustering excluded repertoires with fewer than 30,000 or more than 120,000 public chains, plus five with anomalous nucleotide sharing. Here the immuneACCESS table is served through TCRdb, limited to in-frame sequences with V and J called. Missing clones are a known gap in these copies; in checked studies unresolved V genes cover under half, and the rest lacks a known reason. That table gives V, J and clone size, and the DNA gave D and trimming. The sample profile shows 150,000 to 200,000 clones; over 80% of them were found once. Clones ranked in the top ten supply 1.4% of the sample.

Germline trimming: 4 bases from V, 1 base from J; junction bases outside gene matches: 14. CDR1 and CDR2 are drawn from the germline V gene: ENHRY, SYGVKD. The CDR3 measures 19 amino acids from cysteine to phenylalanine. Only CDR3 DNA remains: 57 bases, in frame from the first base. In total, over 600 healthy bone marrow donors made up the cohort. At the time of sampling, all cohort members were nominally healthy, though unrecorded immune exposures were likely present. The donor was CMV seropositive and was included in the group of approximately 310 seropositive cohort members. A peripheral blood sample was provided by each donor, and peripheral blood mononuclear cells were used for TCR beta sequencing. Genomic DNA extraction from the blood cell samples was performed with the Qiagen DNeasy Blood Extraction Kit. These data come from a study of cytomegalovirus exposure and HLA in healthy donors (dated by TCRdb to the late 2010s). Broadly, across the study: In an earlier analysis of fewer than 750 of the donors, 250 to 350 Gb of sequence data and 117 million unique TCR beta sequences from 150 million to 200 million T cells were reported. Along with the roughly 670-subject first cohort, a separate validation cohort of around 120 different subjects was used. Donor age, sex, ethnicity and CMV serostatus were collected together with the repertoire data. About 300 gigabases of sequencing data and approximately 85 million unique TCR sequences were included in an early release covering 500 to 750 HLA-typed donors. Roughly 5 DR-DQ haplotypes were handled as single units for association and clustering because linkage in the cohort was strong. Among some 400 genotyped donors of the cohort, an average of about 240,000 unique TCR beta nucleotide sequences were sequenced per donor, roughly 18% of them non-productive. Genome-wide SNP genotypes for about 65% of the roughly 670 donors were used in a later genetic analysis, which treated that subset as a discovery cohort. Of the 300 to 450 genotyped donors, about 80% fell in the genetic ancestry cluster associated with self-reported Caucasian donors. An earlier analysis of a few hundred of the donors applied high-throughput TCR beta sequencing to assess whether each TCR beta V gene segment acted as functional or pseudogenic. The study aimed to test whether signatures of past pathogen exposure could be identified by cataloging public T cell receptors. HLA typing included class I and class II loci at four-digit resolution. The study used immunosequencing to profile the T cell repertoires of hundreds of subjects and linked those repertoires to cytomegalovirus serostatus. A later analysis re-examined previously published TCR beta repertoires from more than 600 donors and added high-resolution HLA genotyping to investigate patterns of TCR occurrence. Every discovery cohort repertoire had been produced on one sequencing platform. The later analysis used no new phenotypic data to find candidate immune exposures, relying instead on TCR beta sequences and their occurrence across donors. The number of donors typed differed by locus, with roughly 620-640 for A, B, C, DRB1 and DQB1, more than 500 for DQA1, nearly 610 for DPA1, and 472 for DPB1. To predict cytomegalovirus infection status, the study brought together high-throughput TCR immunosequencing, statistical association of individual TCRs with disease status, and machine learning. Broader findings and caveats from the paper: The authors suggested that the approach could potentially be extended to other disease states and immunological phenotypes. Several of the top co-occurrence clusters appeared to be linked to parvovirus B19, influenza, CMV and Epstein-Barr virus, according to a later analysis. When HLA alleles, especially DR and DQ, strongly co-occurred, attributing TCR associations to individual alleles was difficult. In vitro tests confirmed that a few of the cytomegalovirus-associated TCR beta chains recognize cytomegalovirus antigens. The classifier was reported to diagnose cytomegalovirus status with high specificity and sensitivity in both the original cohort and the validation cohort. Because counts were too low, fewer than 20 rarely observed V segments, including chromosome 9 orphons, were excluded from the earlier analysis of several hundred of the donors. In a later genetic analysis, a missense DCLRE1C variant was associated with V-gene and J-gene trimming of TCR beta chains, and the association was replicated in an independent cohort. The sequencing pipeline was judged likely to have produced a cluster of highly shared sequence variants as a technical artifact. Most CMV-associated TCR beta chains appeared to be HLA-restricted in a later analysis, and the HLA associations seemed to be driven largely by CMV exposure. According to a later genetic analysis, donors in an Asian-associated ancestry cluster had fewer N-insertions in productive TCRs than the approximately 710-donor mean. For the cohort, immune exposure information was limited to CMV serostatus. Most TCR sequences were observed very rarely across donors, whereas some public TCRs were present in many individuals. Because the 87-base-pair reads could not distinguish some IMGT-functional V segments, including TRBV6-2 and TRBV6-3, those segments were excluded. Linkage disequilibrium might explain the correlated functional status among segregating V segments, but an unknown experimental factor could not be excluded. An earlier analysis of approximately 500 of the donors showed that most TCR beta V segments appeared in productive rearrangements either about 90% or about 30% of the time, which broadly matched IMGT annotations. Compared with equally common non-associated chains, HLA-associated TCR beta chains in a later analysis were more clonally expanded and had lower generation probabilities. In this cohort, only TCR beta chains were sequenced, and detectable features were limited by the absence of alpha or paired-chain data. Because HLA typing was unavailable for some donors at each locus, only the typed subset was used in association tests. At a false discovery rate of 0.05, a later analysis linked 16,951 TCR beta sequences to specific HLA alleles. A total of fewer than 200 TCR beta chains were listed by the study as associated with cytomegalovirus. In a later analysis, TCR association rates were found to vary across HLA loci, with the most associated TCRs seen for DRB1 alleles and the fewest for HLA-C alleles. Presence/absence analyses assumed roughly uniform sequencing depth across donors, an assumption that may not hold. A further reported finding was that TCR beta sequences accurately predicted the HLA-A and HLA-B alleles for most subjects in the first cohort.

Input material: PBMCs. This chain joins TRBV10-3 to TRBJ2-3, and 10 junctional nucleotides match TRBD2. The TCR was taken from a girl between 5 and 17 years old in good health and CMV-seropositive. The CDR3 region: CAISGARPTGTSGTDTQYF. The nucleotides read TGTGCCATCAGTGGGGCCAGGCCGACCGGGACTAGCGGCACAGATACGCAGTATTTT.